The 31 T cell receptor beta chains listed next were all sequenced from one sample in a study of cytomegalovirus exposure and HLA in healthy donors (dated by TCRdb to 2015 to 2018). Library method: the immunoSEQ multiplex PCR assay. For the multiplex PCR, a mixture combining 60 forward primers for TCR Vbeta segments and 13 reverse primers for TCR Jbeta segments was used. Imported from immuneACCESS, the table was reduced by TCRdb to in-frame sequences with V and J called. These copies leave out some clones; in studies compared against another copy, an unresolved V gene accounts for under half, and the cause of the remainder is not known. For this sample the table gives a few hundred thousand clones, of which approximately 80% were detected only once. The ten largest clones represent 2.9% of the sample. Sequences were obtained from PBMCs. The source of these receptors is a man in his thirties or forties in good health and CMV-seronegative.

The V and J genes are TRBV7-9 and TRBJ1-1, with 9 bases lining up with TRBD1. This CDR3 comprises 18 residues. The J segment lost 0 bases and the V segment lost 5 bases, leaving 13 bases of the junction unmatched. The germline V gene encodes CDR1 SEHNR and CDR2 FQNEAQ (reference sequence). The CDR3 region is CASSVPGTGTPLNTEAFF. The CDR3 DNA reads TGTGCCAGCAGCGTCCCCGGGACAGGGACCCCACTGAACACTGAAGCTTTCTTT.

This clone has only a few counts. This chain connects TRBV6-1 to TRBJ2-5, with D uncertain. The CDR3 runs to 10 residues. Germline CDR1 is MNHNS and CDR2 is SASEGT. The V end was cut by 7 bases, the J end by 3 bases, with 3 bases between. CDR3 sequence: CASTEETQYF. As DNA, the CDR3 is TGTGCCAGCACGGAAGAGACCCAGTACTTC.

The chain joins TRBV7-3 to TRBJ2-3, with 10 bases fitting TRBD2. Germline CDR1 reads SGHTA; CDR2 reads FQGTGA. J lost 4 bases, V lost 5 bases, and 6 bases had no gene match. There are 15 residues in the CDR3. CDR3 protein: CASSPSGTSADTQYF. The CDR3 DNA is TGTGCCAGCAGCCCAAGCGGGACTAGCGCAGATACGCAGTATTTT.

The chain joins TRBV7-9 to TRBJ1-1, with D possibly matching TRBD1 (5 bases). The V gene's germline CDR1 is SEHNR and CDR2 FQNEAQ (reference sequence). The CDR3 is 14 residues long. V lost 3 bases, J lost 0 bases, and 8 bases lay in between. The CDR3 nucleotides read TGTGCCAGCAGCTTCCAGGGAATGAACACTGAAGCTTTCTTT. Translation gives CASSFQGMNTEAFF. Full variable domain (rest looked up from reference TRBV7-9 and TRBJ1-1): DTGVSQNPRHKITKRGQNVTFRCDPISEHNRLYWYRQTLGQGPEFLTYFQNEAQLEKSRLLSDRFSAERPKGSFSTLEIQRTEQGDSAMYLCASSFQGMNTEAFFGQGTRLTVV.

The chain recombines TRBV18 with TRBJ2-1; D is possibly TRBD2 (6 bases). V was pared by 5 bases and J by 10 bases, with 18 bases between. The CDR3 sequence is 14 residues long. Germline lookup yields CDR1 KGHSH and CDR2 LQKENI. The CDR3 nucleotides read TGTGCCAGCTCAACAACCGGGACTGGCGGGGAGCAGTTCTTC. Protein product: CASSTTGTGGEQFF.

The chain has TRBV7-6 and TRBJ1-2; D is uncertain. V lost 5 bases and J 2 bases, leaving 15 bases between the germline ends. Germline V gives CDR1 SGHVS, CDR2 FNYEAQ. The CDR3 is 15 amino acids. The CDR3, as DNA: TGTGCCAGCAGCCTGGAGGCAGCCTCAAACTATGGCTACACCTTC. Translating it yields CASSLEAASNYGYTF.

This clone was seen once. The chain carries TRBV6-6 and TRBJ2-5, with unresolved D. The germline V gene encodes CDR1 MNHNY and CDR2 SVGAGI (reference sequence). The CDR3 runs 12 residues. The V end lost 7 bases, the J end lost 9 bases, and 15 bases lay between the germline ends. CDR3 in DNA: TGTGCCAGCAACCAGGCCCCTTCGGCCCAGTACTTC. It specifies CASNQAPSAQYF.

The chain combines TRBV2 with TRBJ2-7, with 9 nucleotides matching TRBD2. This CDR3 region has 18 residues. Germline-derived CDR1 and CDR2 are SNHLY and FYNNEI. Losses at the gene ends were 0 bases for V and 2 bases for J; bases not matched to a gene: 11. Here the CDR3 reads CASSEAQPSGGFPYEQYF. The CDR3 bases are TGTGCCAGCAGTGAAGCCCAACCGAGCGGGGGGTTCCCCTACGAGCAGTACTTC. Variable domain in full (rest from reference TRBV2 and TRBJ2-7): EPEVTQTPSHQVTQMGQEVILRCVPISNHLYFYWYRQILGQKVEFLVSFYNNEISEKSEIFDDQFSVERPDGSNFTLKIRSTKLEDSAMYFCASSEAQPSGGFPYEQYFGPGTRLTVT.

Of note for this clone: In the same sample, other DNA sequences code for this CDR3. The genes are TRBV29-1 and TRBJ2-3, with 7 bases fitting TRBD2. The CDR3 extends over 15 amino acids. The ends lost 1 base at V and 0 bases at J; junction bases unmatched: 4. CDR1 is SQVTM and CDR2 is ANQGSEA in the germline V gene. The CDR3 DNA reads TGCAGCGTTGAAGGGGTGGGGGGGAGCACAGATACGCAGTATTTT. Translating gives CSVEGVGGSTDTQYF.

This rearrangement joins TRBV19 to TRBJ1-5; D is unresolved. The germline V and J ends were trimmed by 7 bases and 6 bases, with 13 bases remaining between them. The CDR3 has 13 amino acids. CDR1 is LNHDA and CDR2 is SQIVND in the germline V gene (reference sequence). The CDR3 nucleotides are TGTGCCAGTACCCCGGGGATCAGTCAGCCCCAGCATTTT. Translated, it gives CASTPGISQPQHF.

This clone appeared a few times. CDR3 residues: CASSLRETEAFF. For the CDR3, the DNA is TGTGCCAGCAGTTTAAGAGAAACTGAAGCTTTCTTT. This chain links TRBV28 with TRBJ1-1, with D hard to call. With 2 bases removed from V and 5 bases from J, the gap between germline ends came to 6 bases. The CDR3 is 12 amino acids. Germline assignment: CDR1 MDHEN and CDR2 SYDVKM.

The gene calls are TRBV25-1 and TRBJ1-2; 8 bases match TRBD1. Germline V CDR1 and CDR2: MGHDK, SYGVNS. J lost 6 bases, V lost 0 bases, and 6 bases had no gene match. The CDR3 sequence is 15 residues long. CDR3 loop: CASSEYQGAWDGYTF. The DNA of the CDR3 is TGTGCCAGCAGTGAATATCAGGGGGCGTGGGATGGCTACACCTTC.

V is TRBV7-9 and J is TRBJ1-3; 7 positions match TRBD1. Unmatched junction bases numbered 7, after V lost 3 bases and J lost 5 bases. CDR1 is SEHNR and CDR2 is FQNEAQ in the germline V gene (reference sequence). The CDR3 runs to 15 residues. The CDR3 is CASSFGPTGRNTIYF. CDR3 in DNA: TGTGCCAGCAGCTTCGGTCCGACAGGGCGAAACACCATATATTTT.

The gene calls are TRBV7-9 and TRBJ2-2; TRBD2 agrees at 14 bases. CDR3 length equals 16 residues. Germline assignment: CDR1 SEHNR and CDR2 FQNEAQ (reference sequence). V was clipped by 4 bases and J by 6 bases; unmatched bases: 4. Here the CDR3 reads CASSWTSGGFSGELFF. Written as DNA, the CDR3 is TGTGCCAGCAGCTGGACTAGCGGGGGGTTTTCCGGGGAGCTGTTTTTT.

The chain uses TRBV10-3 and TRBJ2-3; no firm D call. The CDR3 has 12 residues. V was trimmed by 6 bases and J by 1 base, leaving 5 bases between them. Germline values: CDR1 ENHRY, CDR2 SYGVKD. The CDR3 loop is CAISPGTDTQYF. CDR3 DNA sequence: TGTGCCATCAGCCCCGGCACAGATACGCAGTATTTT.

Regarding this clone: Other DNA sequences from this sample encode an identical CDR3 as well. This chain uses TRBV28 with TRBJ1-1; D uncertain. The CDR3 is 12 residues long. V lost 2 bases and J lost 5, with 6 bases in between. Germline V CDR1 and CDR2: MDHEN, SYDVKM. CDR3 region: CASSLRGTEAFF. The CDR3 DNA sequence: TGTGCCAGCAGTTTACGGGGAACTGAAGCTTTCTTT.

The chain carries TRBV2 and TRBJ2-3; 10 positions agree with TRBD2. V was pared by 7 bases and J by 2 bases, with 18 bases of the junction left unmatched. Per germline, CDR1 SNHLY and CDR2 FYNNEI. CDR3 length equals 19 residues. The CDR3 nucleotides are TGTGCCAGCACCTCAAGGGAGGGTGAGACTAGCGGGTTCACAGATACGCAGTATTTT. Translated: CASTSREGETSGFTDTQYF.

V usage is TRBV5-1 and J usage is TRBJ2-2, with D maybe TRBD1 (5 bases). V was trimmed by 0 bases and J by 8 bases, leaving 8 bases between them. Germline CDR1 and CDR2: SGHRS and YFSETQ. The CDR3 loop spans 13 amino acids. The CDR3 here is CASSLEGLGELFF. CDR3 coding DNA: TGCGCCAGCAGCTTGGAGGGGCTGGGGGAGCTGTTTTTT.

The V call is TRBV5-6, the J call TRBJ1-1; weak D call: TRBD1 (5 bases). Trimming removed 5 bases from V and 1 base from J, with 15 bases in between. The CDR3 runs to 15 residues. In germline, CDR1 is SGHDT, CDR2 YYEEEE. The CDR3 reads CASSPQRRGNTEAFF. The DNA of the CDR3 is TGTGCCAGCAGTCCCCAAAGGAGGGGGAACACTGAAGCTTTCTTT. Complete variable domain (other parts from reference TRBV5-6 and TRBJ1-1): DAGVTQSPTHLIKTRGQQVTLRCSPKSGHDTVSWYQQALGQGPQFIFQYYEEEERQRGNFPDRFSGHQFPNYSSELNVNALLLGDSALYLCASSPQRRGNTEAFFGQGTRLTVV.

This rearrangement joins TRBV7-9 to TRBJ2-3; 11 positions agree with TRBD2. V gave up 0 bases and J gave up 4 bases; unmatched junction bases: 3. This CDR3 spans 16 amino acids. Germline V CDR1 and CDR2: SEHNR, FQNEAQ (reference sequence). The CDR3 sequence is CASSLALAGGSDTQYF. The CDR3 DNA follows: TGTGCCAGCAGCTTAGCGCTAGCGGGGGGCTCAGATACGCAGTATTTT.

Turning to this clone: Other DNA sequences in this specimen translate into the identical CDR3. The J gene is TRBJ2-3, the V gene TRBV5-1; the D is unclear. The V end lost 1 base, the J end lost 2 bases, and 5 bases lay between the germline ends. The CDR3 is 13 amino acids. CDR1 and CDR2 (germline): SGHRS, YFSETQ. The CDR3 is CASSLQVTDTQYF. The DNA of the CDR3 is TGCGCCAGCAGCTTGCAGGTCACAGATACGCAGTATTTT.

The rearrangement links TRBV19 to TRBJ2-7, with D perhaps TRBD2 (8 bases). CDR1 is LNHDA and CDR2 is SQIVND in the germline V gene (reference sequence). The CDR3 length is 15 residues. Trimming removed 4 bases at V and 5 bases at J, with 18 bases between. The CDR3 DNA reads TGTGCCAGTAGTAAGGGCGGGACAGCGGGGGACGAGCAGTACTTC. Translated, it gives CASSKGGTAGDEQYF.

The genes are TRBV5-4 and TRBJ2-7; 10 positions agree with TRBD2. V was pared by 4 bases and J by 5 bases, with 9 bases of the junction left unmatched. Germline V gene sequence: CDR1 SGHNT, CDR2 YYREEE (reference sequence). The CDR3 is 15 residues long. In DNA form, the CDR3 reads TGTGCCAGCAGCCCAGTTAAAAGCGGGGGGGACGAGCAGTACTTC. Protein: CASSPVKSGGDEQYF.

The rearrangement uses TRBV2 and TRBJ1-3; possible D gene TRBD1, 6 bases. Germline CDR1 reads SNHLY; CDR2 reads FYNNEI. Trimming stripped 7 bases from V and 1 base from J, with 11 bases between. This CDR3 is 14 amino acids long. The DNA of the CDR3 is TGTGCCAGCACGACAGGCTTTTCTGGAAACACCATATATTTT. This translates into CASTTGFSGNTIYF.

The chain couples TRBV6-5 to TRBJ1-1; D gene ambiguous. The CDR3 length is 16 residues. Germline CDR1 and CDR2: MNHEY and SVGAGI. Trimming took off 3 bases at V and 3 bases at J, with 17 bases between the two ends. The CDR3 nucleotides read TGTGCCAGCAGTTATTGGCCTAAACGGGTGGACACTGAAGCTTTCTTT. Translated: CASSYWPKRVDTEAFF.

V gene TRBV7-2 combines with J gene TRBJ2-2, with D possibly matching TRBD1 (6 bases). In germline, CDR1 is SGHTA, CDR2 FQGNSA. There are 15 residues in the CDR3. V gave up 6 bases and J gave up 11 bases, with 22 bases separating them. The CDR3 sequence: CASSSLQGPTRELFF. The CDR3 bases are TGTGCCAGCAGTTCCTTACAGGGACCCACCCGAGAGCTGTTTTTT.

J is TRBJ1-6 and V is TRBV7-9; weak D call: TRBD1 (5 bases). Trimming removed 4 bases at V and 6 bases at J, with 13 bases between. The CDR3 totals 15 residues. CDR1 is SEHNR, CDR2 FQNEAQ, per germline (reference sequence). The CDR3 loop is CASSSLGVANSPLHF. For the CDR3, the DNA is TGTGCCAGCAGCTCGCTAGGGGTTGCTAATTCACCCCTCCACTTT.

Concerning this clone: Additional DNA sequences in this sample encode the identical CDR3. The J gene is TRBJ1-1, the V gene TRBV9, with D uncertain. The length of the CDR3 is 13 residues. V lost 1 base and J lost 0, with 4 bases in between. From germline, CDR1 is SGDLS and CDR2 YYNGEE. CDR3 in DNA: TGTGCCAGCAGCGTAAGCCTGAACACTGAAGCTTTCTTT. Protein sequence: CASSVSLNTEAFF.

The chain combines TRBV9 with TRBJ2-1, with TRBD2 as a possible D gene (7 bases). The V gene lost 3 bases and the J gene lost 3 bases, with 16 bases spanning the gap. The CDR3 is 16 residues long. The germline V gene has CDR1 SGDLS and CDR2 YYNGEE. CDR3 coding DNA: TGTGCCAGCAGCGACAAGGAGGGGGGGGTCTACAATGAGCAGTTCTTC. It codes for CASSDKEGGVYNEQFF.

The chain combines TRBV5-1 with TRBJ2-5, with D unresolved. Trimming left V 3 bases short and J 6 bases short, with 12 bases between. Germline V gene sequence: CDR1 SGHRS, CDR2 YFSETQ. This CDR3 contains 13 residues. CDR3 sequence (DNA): TGCGCCAGCAGCTCCATTTTAGTTAAGACCCAGTACTTC. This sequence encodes CASSSILVKTQYF.

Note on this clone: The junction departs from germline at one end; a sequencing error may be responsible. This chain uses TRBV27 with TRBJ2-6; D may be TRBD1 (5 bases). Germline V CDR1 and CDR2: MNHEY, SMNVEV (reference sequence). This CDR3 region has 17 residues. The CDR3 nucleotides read TGTGCCAGCAGTTTTCGGGTATGGGATTCTGGGGCCAGCGTCCTGACTTTC. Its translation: CASSFRVWDSGASVLTF. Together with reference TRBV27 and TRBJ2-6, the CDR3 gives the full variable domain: EAQVTQNPRYLITVTGKKLTVTCSQNMNHEYMSWYRQDPGLGLRQIYYSMNVEVTDKGDVPEGYKVSRKEKRNFPLILESPSPNQTSLYFCASSFRVWDSGASVLTFGAGSRLTVL.